The 16 T cell receptor beta chains below all came from one sample that was sequenced in a study of CD8 T cells in ankylosing spondylitis. MiXCR was run by TCRdb on the 5' RACE reads, yielding one entry per CDR3 protein. The table has 270,000 or so distinct CDR3 sequences, roughly 18% seen once. Material: blood, either unsorted or a sorted T cell fraction (not recorded which). Source of these receptors: a male donor with ankylosing spondylitis or in good health (not recorded which).

This clonotype appeared a few times. This sequence joins TRBV5-6 and TRBJ1-1; D is uncertain. Germline V gene lookup returns CDR1 SGHDT and CDR2 YYEEEE. The CDR3 extends over 15 amino acids. With 0 bases removed from V and 2 bases from J, the gap between germline ends came to 11 bases. CDR3: CASSLAGSYNTEAFF. CDR3 in DNA: TGTGCCAGCAGCTTGGCCGGCAGCTATAACACTGAAGCTTTCTTT.

V and J are TRBV27 and TRBJ2-7; maybe TRBD1 (6 bases). V lost 6 bases, J lost 3 bases, and 15 bases lay in between. The CDR3 covers 14 residues. From germline, CDR1 is MNHEY and CDR2 SMNVEV (reference sequence). CDR3 coding DNA: TGTGCCAGCAGCTTCCTAGGGGACATCTACGAGCAGTACTTC. Amino acid sequence: CASSFLGDIYEQYF.

This clonotype appeared once. The chain joins TRBV10-3 to TRBJ2-7; D gene ambiguous. The CDR3 loop spans 13 amino acids. CDR1 and CDR2 from the germline V gene are ENHRY and SYGVKD. V gave up 2 bases and J gave up 3 bases, with 8 bases separating them. CDR3 sequence: CAISEPPGYEQYF. CDR3 sequence (DNA): TGTGCCATCAGTGAGCCGCCGGGCTACGAGCAGTACTTC.

The sample holds a few counts of this clonotype. The genes are TRBV11-2 and TRBJ2-2; weak D call: TRBD1 (5 bases). The germline gives CDR1 SGHAT, CDR2 FQNNGV. V dropped 2 bases and J dropped 8 bases, with 15 bases sitting between them. There are 15 residues in the CDR3. CDR3 in amino acids: CASSLNSGYQGELFF. CDR3 in DNA: TGTGCCAGCAGCTTAAATTCAGGGTATCAAGGGGAGCTGTTTTTT. The whole variable domain, filled in from reference TRBV11-2 and TRBJ2-2, reads EAGVAQSPRYKIIEKRQSVAFWCNPISGHATLYWYQQILGQGPKLLIQFQNNGVVDDSQLPKDRFSAERLKGVDSTLKIQPAKLEDSAVYLCASSLNSGYQGELFFGEGSRLTVL.

CDR3 residues: CASSTGQGNTGELFF. CDR3 DNA sequence: TGTGCCAGCAGCACCGGACAGGGGAACACCGGGGAGCTGTTTTTT. The chain carries TRBV9 and TRBJ2-2, with TRBD1 matching over 8 bases. V dropped 4 bases and J dropped 1; count of bases not matched to a gene: 3. The CDR3 loop spans 15 amino acids. The germline V gene encodes CDR1 SGDLS and CDR2 YYNGEE. Complete variable domain (other parts from reference TRBV9 and TRBJ2-2): DSGVTQTPKHLITATGQRVTLRCSPRSGDLSVYWYQQSLDQGLQFLIQYYNGEERAKGNILERFSAQQFPDLHSELNLSSLELGDSALYFCASSTGQGNTGELFFGEGSRLTVL.

This clonotype has more than one count but fewer than ten. CDR3 nucleotide sequence: TGTGCCAGCAGAATAGCGGGAGGGCATTTTGAGCAGTTCTTC. Amino acids: CASRIAGGHFEQFF. This rearrangement joins TRBV12-3 or TRBV12-4 to TRBJ2-1; TRBD2 aligns across 11 bases. This CDR3 spans 14 amino acids. Losses at the gene ends were 6 bases for V and 9 bases for J; bases not matched to a gene: 7.

This chain uses TRBV29-1 with TRBJ2-5; no clear D. Trimming left V 5 bases short and J 6 bases short, with 13 bases between. CDR3 length equals 12 residues. Germline CDR1 reads SQVTM; CDR2 reads ANQGSEA. The CDR3 is CSVRASLQTQYF. The DNA for the CDR3 is TGCAGCGTTAGAGCATCCCTCCAGACCCAGTACTTC.

V gene TRBV5-1 combines with J gene TRBJ1-1; 12 nucleotides line up with TRBD1. Germline V gives CDR1 SGHRS, CDR2 YFSETQ. There are 18 residues in the CDR3. J gave up 1 base and V 4 bases, and 11 bases lay outside the gene matches. The chain's CDR3 is CASSRTPGQGAWNTEAFF. DNA for the CDR3: TGCGCCAGCAGCAGGACTCCGGGACAGGGGGCTTGGAACACTGAAGCTTTCTTT.

In its sample, this clonotype is medium-sized. The CDR3 nucleotides read TGTGCCAGCAGTTCCTACGGGGGTATCACAGATACGCAGTATTTT. This gives the protein CASSSYGGITDTQYF. The chain is built from TRBV7-2 and TRBJ2-3; TRBD2 might be the D (6 bases). This CDR3 is built from 15 residues. V was shortened by 6 bases and J by 2 bases, with 15 bases between the two germline ends. Per germline, CDR1 SGHTA and CDR2 FQGNSA.

This chain's CDR3 is CASSIHLGNEKLFF. CDR3 nucleotides: TGTGCCAGCAGTATACACCTAGGTAATGAAAAACTGTTTTTT. The rearrangement uses TRBV12-3 or TRBV12-4 and TRBJ1-4, with D unclear. The CDR3 covers 14 residues. The V end was cut by 5 bases, the J end by 4 bases, with 11 bases between.

This clonotype was seen repeatedly, ten times or more. The gene calls are TRBV5-1 and TRBJ2-1; D uncertain. Between the trimmed V and J ends, which lost 4 bases and 6 bases, there was a span of 11 bases. Germline V CDR1 and CDR2: SGHRS, YFSETQ. There are 13 residues in the CDR3. Here the CDR3 reads CASSPERVNEQFF. The CDR3 DNA follows: TGCGCCAGCAGCCCGGAACGCGTCAATGAGCAGTTCTTC.

The chain is built from TRBV7-6 and TRBJ2-1, with TRBD2 matching over 7 bases. Germline CDR1 SGHVS, CDR2 FNYEAQ. The CDR3 is 15 residues long. V was pared by 5 bases and J by 8 bases, with 12 bases of the junction left unmatched. For the CDR3, the DNA is TGTGCCAGCAGCCAAACTAGCGATTGGACTGATGAGCAGTTCTTC. As protein: CASSQTSDWTDEQFF.

This clonotype was seen once. The V gene is TRBV7-9, the J gene TRBJ2-1; the match to TRBD2 covers 10 bases. Germline V gene data show CDR1 as SEHNR and CDR2 as FQNEAQ (reference sequence). This CDR3 is 16 amino acids long. V shed 5 bases and J 8 bases; nucleotides not matched to a gene: 12. As DNA, the CDR3 is TGTGCCAGCAGCGACCAAAGCGGGAGGGCCGCCGATGAGCAGTTCTTC. Protein sequence: CASSDQSGRAADEQFF.

The V gene is TRBV18, the J gene TRBJ1-5; weak D call: TRBD1 (5 bases). Trimming took off 4 bases at V and 0 bases at J, with 13 bases between the two ends. In germline, CDR1 is KGHSH, CDR2 LQKENI. The CDR3 covers 16 residues. DNA of the CDR3: TGTGCCAGCTCACAAACTGGCAGGGTTAGCAATCAGCCCCAGCATTTT. It encodes CASSQTGRVSNQPQHF.

This clonotype was counted a few times. The V gene is TRBV29-1, the J gene TRBJ2-7, with 8 positions matching TRBD1. CDR1 SQVTM and CDR2 ANQGSEA come from the germline V gene. CDR3 length: 13 residues. V shed 4 bases and J 2 bases; nucleotides not matched to a gene: 4. The DNA for the CDR3 is TGCAGCGTTGGTTCGGACAGGGCCTACGAGCAGTACTTC. It specifies CSVGSDRAYEQYF.

This rearrangement joins TRBV5-8 to TRBJ2-5; 9 bases fit TRBD1. The V and J ends lost 4 bases and 5 bases, in that order; junction bases with no gene match: 9. Germline V gene lookup returns CDR1 SGHTS and CDR2 YDEGEE. This CDR3 contains 15 residues. In DNA, the CDR3 is TGTGCCAGCAGCACCCGGGACAGGGTGGGGGAGACCCAGTACTTC. It encodes CASSTRDRVGETQYF. The full variable domain, in which reference TRBV5-8 and TRBJ2-5 provide the parts outside the CDR3, is EAGVTQSPTHLIKTRGQQATLRCSPISGHTSVYWYQQALGLGLQFLLWYDEGEERNRGNFPPRFSGRQFPNYSSELNVNALELEDSALYLCASSTRDRVGETQYFGPGTRLLVL.